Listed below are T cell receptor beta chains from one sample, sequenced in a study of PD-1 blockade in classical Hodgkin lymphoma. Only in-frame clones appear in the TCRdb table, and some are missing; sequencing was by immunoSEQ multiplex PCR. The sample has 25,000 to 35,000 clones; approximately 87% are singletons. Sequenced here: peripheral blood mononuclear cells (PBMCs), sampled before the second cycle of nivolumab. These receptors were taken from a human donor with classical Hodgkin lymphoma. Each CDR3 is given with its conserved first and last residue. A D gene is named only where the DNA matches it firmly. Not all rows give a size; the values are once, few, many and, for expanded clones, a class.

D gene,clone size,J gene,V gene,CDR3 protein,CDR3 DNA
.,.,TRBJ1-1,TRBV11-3,CASSFEWETEAFF,TGTGCCAGCTCCTTCGAGTGGGAAACTGAAGCTTTCTTT
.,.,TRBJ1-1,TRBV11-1,CASSLGMNTEAFF,TGTGCCAGCAGCTTGGGCATGAACACTGAAGCTTTCTTT
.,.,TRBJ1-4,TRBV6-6,CASSYSGRVTEKLFF,TGTGCCAGCAGTTACTCTGGCAGGGTAACTGAAAAACTGTTTTTT
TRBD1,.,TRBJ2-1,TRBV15,CATSRGDSYYNEQFF,TGTGCCACCAGCAGAGGGGACAGCTACTACAATGAGCAGTTCTTC
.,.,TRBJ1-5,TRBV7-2,CASSHDTWSNQPQHF,TGTGCCAGCAGCCATGACACGTGGAGCAATCAGCCCCAGCATTTT
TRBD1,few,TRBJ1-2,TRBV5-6,CASSSGTGSFYGYTF,TGTGCCAGCAGCTCCGGGACAGGAAGCTTCTATGGCTACACCTTC
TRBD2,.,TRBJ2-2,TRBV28,CASRFGGAGTSGRNTGELFF,TGTGCCAGCCGCTTCGGGGGGGCCGGAACTAGCGGGAGGAACACCGGGGAGCTGTTTTTT
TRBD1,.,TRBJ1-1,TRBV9,CASSAGQGVLNTEAFF,TGTGCCAGCAGCGCCGGACAGGGAGTATTGAACACTGAAGCTTTCTTT
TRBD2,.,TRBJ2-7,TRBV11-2,CASRTQAGVGYEQYF,TGTGCCAGCAGAACCCAAGCGGGAGTAGGGTACGAGCAGTACTTC
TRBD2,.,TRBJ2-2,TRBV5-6,CASSIRGDPNTGELFF,TGTGCCAGCAGCATACGGGGGGATCCGAACACCGGGGAGCTGTTTTTT
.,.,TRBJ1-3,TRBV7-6,CASSSVVGNTIYF,TGTGCCAGCAGCTCCGTGGTGGGGAACACCATATATTTT
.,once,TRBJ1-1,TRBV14,CASRGGNTEAFF,TGTGCCAGCAGGGGGGGGAACACTGAAGCTTTCTTT
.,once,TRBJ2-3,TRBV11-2,CASSPSTHTQYF,TGTGCCAGCAGCCCCTCGACCCATACGCAGTATTTT
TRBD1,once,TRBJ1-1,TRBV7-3,CASSPGGVREAFF,TGTGCCAGCAGCCCAGGGGGGGTCAGAGAAGCTTTCTTT
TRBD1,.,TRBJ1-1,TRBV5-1,CASGTGGVLAEAFF,TGCGCCAGCGGGACAGGGGGCGTTTTGGCTGAAGCTTTCTTT
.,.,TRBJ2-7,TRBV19,CASSMGLLYEQYF,TGTGCCAGTAGTATGGGACTGCTCTACGAGCAGTACTTC
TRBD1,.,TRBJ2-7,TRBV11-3,CASSQGTATSYEQYF,TGTGCCAGCAGCCAAGGGACAGCCACCTCCTACGAGCAGTACTTC
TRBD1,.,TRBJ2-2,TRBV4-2,CASSQGQGDTGELFF,TGTGCCAGCAGCCAAGGACAGGGAGACACCGGGGAGCTGTTTTTT
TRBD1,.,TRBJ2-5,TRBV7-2,CASSSPGQWQETQYF,TGTGCCAGCAGCTCCCCGGGACAGTGGCAGGAGACCCAGTACTTC
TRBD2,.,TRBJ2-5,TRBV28,CASSLLAGDVETQYF,TGTGCCAGCAGTTTACTAGCGGGAGATGTAGAGACCCAGTACTTC
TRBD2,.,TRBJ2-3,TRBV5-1,CASSLAVSGLVVDTQYF,TGCGCCAGCAGCTTGGCCGTCAGTGGACTAGTCGTAGATACGCAGTATTTT
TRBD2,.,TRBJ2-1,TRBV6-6,CASQERERNNEQFF,TGTGCCAGTCAGGAGCGGGAGAGGAACAATGAGCAGTTCTTC